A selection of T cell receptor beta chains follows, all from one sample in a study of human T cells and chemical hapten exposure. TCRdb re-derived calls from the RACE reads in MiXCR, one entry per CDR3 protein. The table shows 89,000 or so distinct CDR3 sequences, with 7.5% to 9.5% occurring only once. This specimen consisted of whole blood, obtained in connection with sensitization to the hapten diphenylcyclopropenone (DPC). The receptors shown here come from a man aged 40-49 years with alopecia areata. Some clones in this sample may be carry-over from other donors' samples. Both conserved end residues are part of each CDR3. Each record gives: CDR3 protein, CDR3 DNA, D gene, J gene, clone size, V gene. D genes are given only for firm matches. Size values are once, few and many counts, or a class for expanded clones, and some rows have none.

CDR3: CASSPGEEITGETQYF
DNA: TGTGCCAGCTCACCTGGGGAGGAAATCACAGGGGAGACCCAGTACTTC
D: NA
J: TRBJ2-5
size: many
V: TRBV18

CDR3: CASSLWGDMDTDTQYF
DNA: TGTGCCAGCAGCTTGTGGGGGGATATGGACACAGATACGCAGTATTTT
D: NA
J: TRBJ2-3
size: NA
V: TRBV5-5

CDR3: CSASVLSGSGQPQHF
DNA: TGCAGTGCTAGTGTGCTATCCGGGAGCGGACAGCCCCAGCATTTT
D: NA
J: TRBJ1-5
size: many
V: TRBV20-1

CDR3: CSASHLDPGKQFF
DNA: TGCAGTGCTAGCCACCTTGACCCCGGTAAGCAGTTCTTC
D: NA
J: TRBJ2-1
size: few
V: TRBV20-1

CDR3: CSVRTGAETQYF
DNA: TGCAGCGTAAGGACAGGGGCGGAGACCCAGTACTTC
D: TRBD1
J: TRBJ2-5
size: many
V: TRBV29-1

CDR3: CASSRDRLAASSYEQYF
DNA: TGTGCCAGCAGTAGGGATAGACTAGCGGCAAGCTCCTACGAGCAGTACTTC
D: TRBD2
J: TRBJ2-7
size: NA
V: TRBV6-5

CDR3: CASSRGQGETQYF
DNA: TGTGCCAGCAGCCGGGGACAGGGGGAGACCCAGTACTTC
D: TRBD1
J: TRBJ2-5
size: few
V: TRBV5-5

CDR3: CSVGYSNQPQHF
DNA: TGCAGCGTTGGGTATAGCAATCAGCCCCAGCATTTT
D: NA
J: TRBJ1-5
size: NA
V: TRBV29-1

CDR3: CASSPLGNTGELFF
DNA: TGTGCCAGCAGTCCCCTGGGGAACACCGGGGAGCTGTTTTTT
D: NA
J: TRBJ2-2
size: few
V: TRBV6-6

CDR3: CASSVGGTGNQPQHF
DNA: TGTGCCAGCAGCGTAGGTGGGACAGGCAATCAGCCCCAGCATTTT
D: TRBD1
J: TRBJ1-5
size: few
V: TRBV9

CDR3: CSVRQQENTEAFF
DNA: TGCAGCGTGAGGCAACAAGAGAACACTGAAGCTTTCTTT
D: NA
J: TRBJ1-1
size: NA
V: TRBV29-1

CDR3: CASSRLAGETQYF
DNA: TGTGCCAGCAGTAGACTAGCGGGAGAGACCCAGTACTTC
D: TRBD2
J: TRBJ2-5
size: few
V: TRBV25-1

CDR3: CASRRTGGDNEQFF
DNA: TGTGCCAGCAGACGAACAGGAGGGGACAATGAGCAGTTCTTC
D: NA
J: TRBJ2-1
size: few
V: TRBV6-2/TRBV6-3

CDR3: CASSNGGGYGYTF
DNA: TGTGCCAGCAGTAACGGGGGGGGCTATGGCTACACCTTC
D: NA
J: TRBJ1-2
size: NA
V: TRBV28

CDR3: CASSPSAGGTYTQYF
DNA: TGTGCCAGCAGCCCCTCTGCCGGAGGAACCTATACGCAGTATTTT
D: NA
J: TRBJ2-3
size: few
V: TRBV3-1

CDR3: CASSLWGDGYGYTF
DNA: TGCGCCAGCAGCTTGTGGGGGGACGGCTATGGCTACACCTTC
D: NA
J: TRBJ1-2
size: many
V: TRBV5-1

CDR3: CASSFRAGGGTEAFF
DNA: TGTGCCAGCAGTTTTCGGGCAGGAGGAGGCACTGAAGCTTTCTTT
D: NA
J: TRBJ1-1
size: NA
V: TRBV28

CDR3: CASSHHTGTGNSPLHF
DNA: TGCGCCAGCAGCCACCACACCGGGACAGGAAATTCACCCCTCCACTTT
D: TRBD1
J: TRBJ1-6
size: few
V: TRBV4-3

CDR3: CASSHGYREAEQFF
DNA: TGTGCCAGCAGCCACGGATACAGGGAAGCTGAGCAGTTCTTC
D: NA
J: TRBJ2-1
size: NA
V: TRBV4-2

CDR3: CASSSRTDTQYF
DNA: TGTGCCAGCTCGTCACGCACAGATACGCAGTATTTT
D: NA
J: TRBJ2-3
size: many
V: TRBV18

CDR3: CASSFSPGLAGTNEQFF
DNA: TGTGCCAGCAGTTTCTCTCCGGGACTAGCGGGTACGAATGAGCAGTTCTTC
D: TRBD2
J: TRBJ2-1
size: many
V: TRBV12-3/TRBV12-4

CDR3: CASSGGWAGRGQPQHF
DNA: TGTGCCAGCAGCGGAGGATGGGCCGGGCGAGGTCAGCCCCAGCATTTT
D: NA
J: TRBJ1-5
size: NA
V: TRBV27

CDR3: CASSLVGLKADTQYF
DNA: TGTGCCAGCAGCCTGGTTGGGTTAAAAGCAGATACGCAGTATTTT
D: NA
J: TRBJ2-3
size: NA
V: TRBV28